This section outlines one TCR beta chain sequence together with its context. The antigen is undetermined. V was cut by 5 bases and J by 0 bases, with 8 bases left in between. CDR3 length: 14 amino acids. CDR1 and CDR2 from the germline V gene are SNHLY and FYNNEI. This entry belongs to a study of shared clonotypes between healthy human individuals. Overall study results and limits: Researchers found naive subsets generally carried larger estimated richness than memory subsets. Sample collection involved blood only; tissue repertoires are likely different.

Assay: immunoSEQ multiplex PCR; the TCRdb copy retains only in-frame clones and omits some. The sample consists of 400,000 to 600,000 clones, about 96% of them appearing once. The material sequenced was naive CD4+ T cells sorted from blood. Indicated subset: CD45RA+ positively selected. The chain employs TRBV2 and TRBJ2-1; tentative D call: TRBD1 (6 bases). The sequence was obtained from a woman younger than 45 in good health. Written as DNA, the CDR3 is TGTGCCAGCAGTTCACAGGGCTCCTACAATGAGCAGTTCTTC. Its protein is CASSSQGSYNEQFF.